The present entry profiles one TCR beta chain with its context. Its antigen target is currently unknown. Base qualities are missing; no much larger clone stands one base away. These data are taken from a study of T cells in Graves' hyperthyroidism and ophthalmopathy (dated by TCRdb to between 2018 and 2021). Context from the whole study: Peripheral blood was sampled at the time of initial diagnosis, prior to any treatment. An independent validation cohort of about 19 hyperthyroidism patients and about 15 patients who later progressed to ophthalmopathy tested prospective prediction of ophthalmopathy. After sampling, hyperthyroidism patients received methimazole starting at 30 mg daily, and ophthalmopathy patients received high-dose intravenous methylprednisolone. Thyroid tissue and blood T-cell repertoires from roughly six Graves' hyperthyroidism patients were also compared in the study. The paper describes TCR Vbeta CDR3 sequencing of 140 or so peripheral blood samples, made up of about 41 ophthalmopathy patients, 70 to 80 hyperthyroidism patients and roughly 17 progressor patients. The 95 to 100 discovery patients were divided at random into training and test sets in a 7:3 ratio. To identify TCR V-J signatures that set the groups apart, the researchers used a discovery cohort of 100 patients, made up of under 50 with Graves' ophthalmopathy and about 60 with stable Graves' hyperthyroidism. Beyond this particular receptor, the publication reports: Sample size was not statistically predetermined, and investigators were not blinded to group allocation. In validation, the model predicted progression to ophthalmopathy with approximately 69% sensitivity and less than 80% specificity, a median of approximately 6.5 months before onset. Most expanded thyroid clonotypes (frequency above 0.001) were also found in blood, which suggests that blood repertoires may mirror thyroid immune responses. A 13 V-J signature model separated ophthalmopathy from stable hyperthyroidism, with approximately 86% sensitivity and approximately 81% specificity in cross-validation and 80%/75% in testing.

TCR beta CDR3 regions were amplified from RNA transcripts. For the first round of RT-PCR on the TCR CDR3, the HTBI primer set was used together with the Qiagen OneStep RT-PCR kit. A second multiplex PCR round built the libraries, followed by size selection and purification. The libraries were sequenced on an Illumina HiSeq2000 using paired-end 100 bp reads. As for the original processing: SOAPnuke was used to process the raw data, throwing out any read that contained adapters or uncalled bases, had a mean Phred below 15, or lacked an exact constant-primer or identifier match. COPE v1.2.5 was used to merge the high-quality paired reads, and each unique nucleotide sequence was defined as a clonotype. Clonotypes were aligned to IMGT TRBV, TRBD and TRBJ reference segments using MiTCR v1.1. The analysis included only V-J combinations with a frequency above 0.0001, which together covered approximately 99% of the repertoires. The TCS score was defined as the ratio of F50 (clonal expansion) to E x V (chaos), calculated using BLOSUM62-based TCRdist between CDR3 peptides within each V-J. Welch's t-statistics and random forest reduced just over 500 V-J features to roughly 13, which were used in a naive Bayes classifier (R e1071). TCRdb reran the public reads through fastp at Q25 and MiXCR, keeping productive beta chains. Identical CDR3 protein sequences are pooled into one entry, listed with their most common genes and DNA. In this record, the V and J calls reflect TCRdb's handling and not the investigators' own analysis. This sample gives 550,000 to 600,000 distinct CDR3 sequences in total; over 15% of them show up just once. Approximately 20% of the sample comes from the top ten.

Graves' hyperthyroidism was defined as stable when no progression to ophthalmopathy occurred over 18 months of follow-up. The hyperthyroidism patients were between 18 and 65 years old and newly diagnosed, with a disease duration of less than 2 months. The study excluded patients with uncontrolled infections, other autoimmune diseases, pregnancy or lactation. Clinical symptoms, serum thyroxine and TRAb, thyroid ultrasound, and orbital computed tomography formed the basis for the diagnoses. PBMCs were isolated from 10 ml of fresh peripheral blood by Ficoll-Paque density gradient centrifugation. Trizol reagent was used to extract total RNA, and RNA quality was then checked on an Agilent 2100 Bioanalyzer. V is shortened by 3 bases, J by 2 bases, and the region joining them spans 12 bases. The germline V gene provides CDR1 SGHAT and CDR2 FQNNGV. The CDR3 sequence holds 15 residues, the cysteine and phenylalanine included. Only the CDR3 portion is preserved as DNA: 45 bases, with reading frame beginning at the first base.

Sequencing was done on a sample of blood. Here the chain combines TRBV11-2 and TRBJ2-3, with an unclear D gene assignment. The clonotype was recovered from a woman aged 18-30 years with Graves' hyperthyroidism. The DNA is as follows: TGTGCCAGCAGCTTTCCCCACGGAAACACAGATACGCAGTATTTT. This translates into CASSFPHGNTDTQYF.